The 30 T cell receptor beta chains presented below share a single source sample, sequenced in a study of shared clonotypes between healthy human individuals. Measured with immunoSEQ multiplex PCR; TCRdb has only the in-frame clones, and not every one. Among approximately 1.5 million clones, nearly 99% were seen once, and the ten largest hold about 0.4%. The sample consisted of naive CD4+ T cells sorted from blood. The subset is: CD45RA+ positively selected. The receptors were sampled from a young man in good health.

This chain's CDR3 is CASSTSGRNYNEQFF. For the CDR3, the DNA is TGTGCCAGCAGCACCAGCGGGAGAAACTACAATGAGCAGTTCTTC. The rearrangement joins TRBV6-6 to TRBJ2-1; 8 bases are shared with TRBD2. V trimming: 6 bases; J trimming: 3 bases; junction bases outside the gene matches: 7. The CDR3 has 15 amino acids. The germline V gene has CDR1 MNHNY and CDR2 SVGAGI (reference sequence).

V and J are TRBV10-3 and TRBJ2-5, with TRBD1 identical over 12 bases. V lost 10 bases and J lost 3; bases outside the gene matches: 15. This CDR3 is 17 amino acids long. CDR1 is ENHRY and CDR2 is SYGVKD in the germline V gene. CDR3 residues: CATGGTGGAEVEETQYF. The DNA for the CDR3 is TGTGCCACCGGGGGGACAGGGGGCGCGGAGGTGGAAGAGACCCAGTACTTC.

Comment on this clone: Other DNA sequences in this sample translate to the same CDR3. J is TRBJ2-1 and V is TRBV7-6; 9 positions agree with TRBD2. CDR1 is SGHVS and CDR2 is FNYEAQ in the germline V gene. The CDR3 length is 14 residues. Trimming at V came to 5 bases and at J to 5 bases, leaving 4 bases not matched to a gene. The CDR3 region has the DNA TGTGCCAGCAGCCCCGGACTAGCGCACAATGAGCAGTTCTTC. Protein product: CASSPGLAHNEQFF.

The rearrangement uses TRBV27 and TRBJ2-3; either TRBD1 or TRBD2 may fit D (6 bases each). CDR1 is MNHEY and CDR2 is SMNVEV in the germline V gene (reference sequence). Trimming stripped 5 bases from V and 6 bases from J, with 18 bases between. This CDR3 spans 15 amino acids. CDR3 in DNA: TGTGCCAGCAGTCACGAGGGGGACTCTAGGGATACGCAGTATTTT. Its translation is CASSHEGDSRDTQYF.

The rearrangement uses TRBV19 and TRBJ1-4; 9 bases fit TRBD1. This CDR3 comprises 15 residues. Germline-derived CDR1 and CDR2 are LNHDA and SQIVND (reference sequence). Trimming at V came to 7 bases and at J to 10 bases, leaving 13 bases not matched to a gene. The CDR3 here is CASTPIQGAEVKLFF. The DNA for the CDR3 is TGTGCCAGTACCCCTATACAGGGGGCAGAGGTAAAACTGTTTTTT.

The chain joins TRBV4-2 to TRBJ2-7, with 9 bases aligning to TRBD2. V lost 0 bases to trimming and J lost 1 base; unmatched junction nucleotides: 7. The CDR3 spans 17 residues. The V gene's germline CDR1 is LGHNA and CDR2 YNFKEQ. As DNA, the CDR3 is TGTGCCAGCAGCCAAGAACCAAGCGGGAGGTTTTCCTACGAGCAGTACTTC. Amino acids: CASSQEPSGRFSYEQYF.

The V gene is TRBV27, the J gene TRBJ2-6, with D unresolved. Per germline, CDR1 MNHEY and CDR2 SMNVEV (reference sequence). CDR3 length: 15 residues. Between the trimmed V and J ends, which lost 7 bases and 0 bases, there was a span of 10 bases. DNA for the CDR3: TGTGCCAGCACCTTGTGGAGCTCTGGGGCCAACGTCCTGACTTTC. Protein sequence: CASTLWSSGANVLTF. Based on the CDR3 plus reference TRBV27 and TRBJ2-6, the full variable domain is EAQVTQNPRYLITVTGKKLTVTCSQNMNHEYMSWYRQDPGLGLRQIYYSMNVEVTDKGDVPEGYKVSRKEKRNFPLILESPSPNQTSLYFCASTLWSSGANVLTFGAGSRLTVL.

The chain carries TRBV15 and TRBJ2-5; maybe TRBD1 (5 bases). The V gene's germline CDR1 is LNHNV and CDR2 YYDKDF (reference sequence). Trimming stripped 2 bases from V and 5 bases from J, with 15 bases between. The CDR3 sequence is 15 residues long. CDR3 loop: CATSRRGRSGETQYF. The CDR3 DNA is TGTGCCACCAGCAGAAGGGGAAGGTCGGGTGAGACCCAGTACTTC. Using reference TRBV15 and TRBJ2-5 for the parts outside the CDR3, the full variable domain is DAMVIQNPRYQVTQFGKPVTLSCSQTLNHNVMYWYQQKSSQAPKLLFHYYDKDFNNEADTPDNFQSRRPNTSFCFLDIRSPGLGDTAMYLCATSRRGRSGETQYFGPGTRLLVL.

This clone appeared once. The chain recombines TRBV2 with TRBJ2-1; 8 bases are a match to TRBD2. The ends lost 5 bases at V and 4 bases at J; junction bases unmatched: 7. Germline V gene sequence: CDR1 SNHLY, CDR2 FYNNEI. The CDR3 spans 15 residues. This chain's CDR3 is CASSTGGPSYNEQFF. The CDR3 nucleotides are TGTGCCAGCAGTACGGGAGGGCCATCGTACAATGAGCAGTTCTTC.

A remark on this clone: The same CDR3 is also encoded by other DNA sequences in this sample. This sequence joins TRBV7-9 and TRBJ2-7, with D possibly matching TRBD1 (5 bases). The germline CDR1 and CDR2 sequences are SEHNR and FQNEAQ (reference sequence). V lost 1 base, J lost 4 bases, and 11 bases lay in between. CDR3 length: 14 residues. This CDR3 reads CASSLVAGPYEQYF. The CDR3 DNA reads as TGTGCCAGCAGCTTAGTGGCAGGGCCGTACGAGCAGTACTTC.

V usage is TRBV5-1 and J usage is TRBJ2-5; 8 bases are shared with TRBD1. Trimming at V came to 6 bases and at J to 3 bases, leaving 4 bases not matched to a gene. This CDR3 has 13 amino acids. Germline V lookup: CDR1 SGHRS, CDR2 YFSETQ. Written as DNA, the CDR3 is TGCGCCAGCATGGGACAGGTGGAAGAGACCCAGTACTTC. The encoded protein is CASMGQVEETQYF.

The chain is built from TRBV9 and TRBJ2-1, with D uncertain. CDR3 length equals 13 residues. V lost 0 bases and J lost 5, with 6 bases in between. Germline V gene lookup returns CDR1 SGDLS and CDR2 YYNGEE. CDR3 coding DNA: TGTGCCAGCAGCGTAGCTACCCACAATGAGCAGTTCTTC. Translated, it gives CASSVATHNEQFF. Full variable domain (rest looked up from reference TRBV9 and TRBJ2-1): DSGVTQTPKHLITATGQRVTLRCSPRSGDLSVYWYQQSLDQGLQFLIQYYNGEERAKGNILERFSAQQFPDLHSELNLSSLELGDSALYFCASSVATHNEQFFGPGTRLTVL.

The chain links TRBV28 to TRBJ1-5; unclear D gene. Germline V lookup: CDR1 MDHEN, CDR2 SYDVKM. V was trimmed by 3 bases and J by 6 bases, leaving 9 bases between them. The CDR3 spans 13 residues. CDR3 nucleotides: TGTGCCAGCAGTTTCCTCCTCGGTCAGCCCCAGCATTTT. It codes for CASSFLLGQPQHF.

The chain joins TRBV15 to TRBJ2-1; 7 positions match TRBD2. This CDR3 region has 15 residues. Unmatched junction bases numbered 10, after V lost 8 bases and J lost 3 bases. Germline V gives CDR1 LNHNV, CDR2 YYDKDF (reference sequence). For the CDR3, the DNA is TGTGCCACCGTCCTGGCGGGAGTGGTCTACAATGAGCAGTTCTTC. It specifies CATVLAGVVYNEQFF.

This clone was detected once. The rearrangement joins TRBV28 to TRBJ2-7; 10 bases map to TRBD2. CDR1 is MDHEN, CDR2 SYDVKM, per germline. Trimming removed 2 bases from V and 6 bases from J; junction bases left unmatched: 4. The CDR3 extends over 14 amino acids. CDR3: CASSLESSGSEQYF. The CDR3 DNA reads as TGTGCCAGCAGTTTAGAGTCTAGCGGGAGCGAGCAGTACTTC.

In regard to this clone: The same CDR3 also results from other DNA sequences found in this sample. The chain recombines TRBV6-1 with TRBJ2-3; 15 bases map to TRBD2. This CDR3 spans 15 amino acids. Looked up from germline, CDR1 is MNHNS and CDR2 is SASEGT. Trimming removed 6 bases from V and 6 bases from J; junction bases left unmatched: 4. For the CDR3, the DNA is TGTGCCAGCAGCGGACTAGCGGGAGGGCGGGATACGCAGTATTTT. As protein: CASSGLAGGRDTQYF.

J is TRBJ2-7 and V is TRBV5-1; 8 positions agree with TRBD1. V dropped 3 bases and J dropped 6; count of bases not matched to a gene: 8. Germline assignment: CDR1 SGHRS and CDR2 YFSETQ. The CDR3 contains 14 residues. The CDR3 loop is CASSSGPTGVEQYF. CDR3 sequence (DNA): TGCGCCAGCAGCTCGGGCCCGACAGGGGTCGAGCAGTACTTC.

V and J are TRBV27 and TRBJ2-1; 14 nucleotides align to TRBD2. After removal of 6 bases from V and 8 bases from J, the junction contained 9 bases not matched to a gene. Germline CDR1 MNHEY, CDR2 SMNVEV (reference sequence). CDR3 length equals 16 residues. The CDR3, as DNA: TGTGCCAGCAGCAAAGGACTAGCGGGAGGATCCCATGAGCAGTTCTTC. Amino acid sequence: CASSKGLAGGSHEQFF.

The J gene is TRBJ2-5, the V gene TRBV9, with 8 bases identical to TRBD2. The CDR3 is made up of 16 amino acids. Germline lookup yields CDR1 SGDLS and CDR2 YYNGEE. Trimming took 2 bases from V and 2 from J; bases not matched to a gene: 8. The CDR3 spells CASSVRGAGGQETQYF. DNA of the CDR3: TGTGCCAGCAGCGTCCGAGGGGCGGGAGGACAAGAGACCCAGTACTTC.

The chain uses TRBV5-1 and TRBJ2-1; a possible D gene is TRBD2 (5 bases). V dropped 0 bases and J dropped 2 bases, with 12 bases sitting between them. In germline, CDR1 is SGHRS, CDR2 YFSETQ. This CDR3 region has 16 residues. CDR3 sequence reads: CASSLAGELAYNEQFF. DNA for the CDR3: TGCGCCAGCAGCTTGGCCGGGGAGTTGGCCTACAATGAGCAGTTCTTC. The variable domain in full, with the rest retrieved from reference TRBV5-1 and TRBJ2-1, is KAGVTQTPRYLIKTRGQQVTLSCSPISGHRSVSWYQQTPGQGLQFLFEYFSETQRNKGNFPGRFSGRQFSNSRSEMNVSTLELGDSALYLCASSLAGELAYNEQFFGPGTRLTVL.

The chain has TRBV5-8 and TRBJ2-5, with 9 bases matching TRBD2. Germline CDR1 SGHTS, CDR2 YDEGEE. V trimming: 7 bases; J trimming: 4 bases; junction bases outside the gene matches: 14. The length of the CDR3 is 16 residues. CDR3 loop: CASGLSGLAGLETQYF. In DNA form, the CDR3 reads TGTGCCAGCGGACTATCGGGGCTAGCGGGACTAGAGACCCAGTACTTC.

Comment on this clone: The sample has other DNA sequences that encode this CDR3 too. The CDR3: CASSYSAGAYEQYF. CDR3 coding DNA: TGTGCCAGCAGTTACTCGGCAGGGGCCTACGAGCAGTACTTC. The chain couples TRBV6-5 to TRBJ2-7; D perhaps matches TRBD1 (6 bases). This CDR3 region has 14 residues. Trimming left V 0 bases short and J 2 bases short, with 8 bases between. Germline lookup yields CDR1 MNHEY and CDR2 SVGAGI.

This clone was counted once. The genes are TRBV2 and TRBJ1-1; D is unclear. CDR1 is SNHLY and CDR2 is FYNNEI in the germline V gene. Trimming pared 7 bases from V and 3 bases from J, leaving 12 bases between. This CDR3 spans 13 amino acids. In DNA form, the CDR3 reads TGTGCCAGCACAGGAGGGAGGGACACTGAAGCTTTCTTT. Translated: CASTGGRDTEAFF. The full variable domain, completed using reference TRBV2 and TRBJ1-1, is EPEVTQTPSHQVTQMGQEVILRCVPISNHLYFYWYRQILGQKVEFLVSFYNNEISEKSEIFDDQFSVERPDGSNFTLKIRSTKLEDSAMYFCASTGGRDTEAFFGQGTRLTVV.

This clone was seen a single time. This rearrangement joins TRBV19 to TRBJ2-7; 10 bases match TRBD1. The length of the CDR3 is 16 residues. Germline CDR1 reads LNHDA; CDR2 reads SQIVND (reference sequence). J was trimmed by 5 bases and V by 6 bases; bases with no gene match: 13. The CDR3 coding sequence is TGTGCCAGTAGCAGAGGGGAGACAGGGGGCGTGAACGAGCAGTACTTC. This translates into CASSRGETGGVNEQYF.

V is TRBV5-4 and J is TRBJ1-2, with TRBD1 as a possible D gene (5 bases). The CDR3 covers 14 residues. Trimming took 0 bases from V and 7 from J, leaving 13 bases between them. The germline V gene has CDR1 SGHNT and CDR2 YYREEE (reference sequence). For the CDR3, the DNA is TGTGCCAGCAGCTTGGGGAGGGGTCAGGTTGGCTACACCTTC. Translating gives CASSLGRGQVGYTF.

The gene calls are TRBV18 and TRBJ1-5; 8 bases fit TRBD1. The CDR3 covers 13 residues. V lost 4 bases, J lost 7 bases, and 3 bases stayed unmatched. CDR1 is KGHSH and CDR2 is LQKENI in the germline V gene. CDR3 loop: CASSRAGGQPQHF. CDR3 in DNA: TGTGCCAGCTCACGCGCAGGGGGCCAGCCCCAGCATTTT.

V is TRBV19 and J is TRBJ2-3, with D possibly being TRBD1 (7 bases). V was cut by 2 bases and J by 4 bases, with 13 bases left in between. The CDR3 is made up of 15 amino acids. Per the germline V gene, CDR1 is LNHDA and CDR2 is SQIVND (reference sequence). In DNA, the CDR3 is TGTGCCAGTAGTATAAGCGGAGGGGGCGCAGATACGCAGTATTTT. Encoded protein: CASSISGGGADTQYF.

About this clone itself: A junction boundary mismatches the germline segment, possibly from a read error. The chain joins TRBV14 to TRBJ2-2; no reliable D call. Germline V gives CDR1 SGHDN, CDR2 FVKESK. The CDR3 covers 17 residues. CDR3 coding DNA: TGTGCCAGCAGCGAAGAGGACCGATCCTTCTACACCGGGGAGCTGTTTTTT. It specifies CASSEEDRSFYTGELFF.

V gene TRBV2 combines with J gene TRBJ2-7; TRBD2 might be the D (5 bases). Germline values: CDR1 SNHLY, CDR2 FYNNEI. The CDR3 loop spans 13 amino acids. V was trimmed by 4 bases and J by 6 bases, leaving 13 bases between them. CDR3 DNA sequence: TGTGCCAGCAGTGGGAGGCCCCTCCTCGAGCAGTACTTC. Protein product: CASSGRPLLEQYF.

The chain combines TRBV5-1 with TRBJ2-7; 10 positions agree with TRBD2. V trimming: 1 base; J trimming: 4 bases; junction bases outside the gene matches: 5. This CDR3 is 15 amino acids long. The germline V gene has CDR1 SGHRS and CDR2 YFSETQ. CDR3 protein: CASSLLAGDRYEQYF. CDR3 bases: TGCGCCAGCAGCTTGCTAGCGGGAGACCGATACGAGCAGTACTTC.